Listed below are T cell receptor beta chains from one sample, sequenced in a study of identical twins. TCRdb reprocessed the 5' RACE reads with MiXCR, giving one entry per CDR3 protein. The data show roughly 280,000 distinct CDR3 sequences, with more than 8% seen just once and roughly 6.4% held by the top ten. This same sample was also part of a study on yellow fever vaccine responses in identical twins.

Material for sequencing was CD8+ T cells sorted from blood. The receptors originated from a woman aged 18-29 years in good health. The CDR3 runs from the conserved cysteine through the conserved F or W. Some rows have no size entry. The others give once, few or many, or a class for an expanded clone.

TRBV6-1	TRBJ2-7	15	many	CASTVAAGGLSEQYF
TRBV29-1	TRBJ2-1	13	many	CSDRGSSYNEQFF
TRBV5-1	TRBJ2-5	16	NA	CASSLTPRTSGETQYF
TRBV9	TRBJ2-5	14	few	CASSQFGGQETQYF
TRBV4-2	TRBJ2-2	17	many	CASSPRGQSFNTGELFF
TRBV5-6	TRBJ2-1	16	NA	CASSYLEVAGPGEQFF
TRBV4-3	TRBJ2-7	16	NA	CASSQDVPGNSYEQYF
TRBV12-3/TRBV12-4	TRBJ1-1	16	many	CANLEIDRDGNTEAFF
TRBV5-1	TRBJ2-7	13	many	CASSFDRSYEQYF
TRBV7-9	TRBJ2-1	17	NA	CASSSMLAGETNNEQFF
TRBV20-1	TRBJ1-5	13	few	CSARVEQGYAQHF
TRBV24-1	TRBJ2-1	18	few	CATSDPTVAGPSYNEQFF
TRBV28	TRBJ1-1	13	many	CASSFSLNTEAFF
TRBV29-1	TRBJ2-1	14	many	CSVVEREGPNEQFF
TRBV4-1	TRBJ2-3	18	few	CASSQEMGLAGPTDTQYF
TRBV7-9	TRBJ1-2	15	NA	CASSPKGTVNYGYTF
TRBV6-1	TRBJ1-3	18	many	CASSEAEGLSAAGNTIYF
TRBV7-6	TRBJ1-2	15	few	CASSPWDRKRGGYTF
TRBV6-2/TRBV6-3	TRBJ1-1	16	NA	CASVGTVENIGTEAFF
TRBV9	TRBJ2-1	12	NA	CASSVGVYEQFF
TRBV6-1	TRBJ1-4	16	NA	CASRDLPGTTNEKLFF
TRBV7-2	TRBJ1-1	15	many	CASSLLWGYGTEAFF
TRBV12-3/TRBV12-4	TRBJ2-4	15	few	CASRGLADAKNIQYF
TRBV20-1	TRBJ2-7	13	few	CSAPGTEVYEQYF
TRBV28	TRBJ1-4	14	NA	CASRRQGPSEKLFF
TRBV25-1	TRBJ1-1	16	NA	CASSGRDGNVIAEAFF
TRBV9	TRBJ2-2	13	few	CASSQQGAGELFF
TRBV6-5	TRBJ2-1	17	NA	CASSYPWTRGPYNEQFF
TRBV7-9	TRBJ2-7	13	many	CASSFASSYEQYF
TRBV12-3/TRBV12-4	TRBJ2-1	11	NA	CASMWNHEQFF
TRBV9	TRBJ2-7	13	few	CASSVAGNGEQYF
TRBV2	TRBJ2-7	14	many	CASFSGGPSYEQYF
TRBV10-3	TRBJ2-7	14	many	CAISESGNTYEQYF
TRBV28	TRBJ2-3	14	many	CASSLKGGADTQYF
TRBV9	TRBJ1-6	13	NA	CASSPGGPSPLHF
TRBV25-1	TRBJ2-1	15	many	CASSQTSGSSNEQFF
TRBV29-1	TRBJ1-2	14	many	CSVVGRQGSYGYTF
TRBV4-1	TRBJ1-1	14	NA	CASSLTLMDTEAFF
TRBV7-9	TRBJ2-1	16	few	CASTQRSSGRRDEQFF
TRBV10-3	TRBJ1-2	11	many	CAMWDTYGYTF
TRBV24-1	TRBJ2-3	14	many	CATSDFTGEGTQYF
TRBV4-1	TRBJ1-1	15	few	CASSHGQGAGTEAFF
TRBV27	TRBJ2-7	14	many	CASSLGGTPYEQYF
TRBV2	TRBJ1-3	13	few	CASSEGFGNTIYF
TRBV10-3	TRBJ1-5	14	many	CAISADRANQPQHF